This TCR beta chain was captured by sequencing in a study of CD8+ T cells in alopecia areata. General observations from the study: Between patients, shared TCR sequences were less clear than in mice. This was possibly due in part to HLA diversity in the patient population.

The CDR3 extends over 16 amino acids. J was trimmed by 0 bases and V by 1 base; bases with no gene match: 3. In germline, CDR1 is MNHDT, CDR2 YYDKIL. By its share, this clone is hyperexpanded (1% or more). Its antigen is undetermined. Mouse names are used for the genes. The read falls 4 residues short of the CDR3 end, and the missing part is taken from the germline J gene. This sample also contains other DNA sequences that code for the same CDR3. Sequencing relied on a cDNA template that was reverse transcribed from extracted RNA. TCRdb keeps only in-frame clones here, not all; method: immunoSEQ multiplex PCR. The sample yields 2,500 to 3,000 clones, without any singletons.

This TCR was recovered from a C3H/HeJ mouse with alopecia areata. The mice in this strain carry MHC haplotype H2-k. The rearrangement links TRBV17 to TRBJ2-3; 8 bases are shared with TRBD1. The sample comprised lesional skin. The CDR3 here is CASSRVQGDSAETLYF. Partial CDR3 DNA: TGTGCTAGCAGTAGAGTACAGGGGGATAGTGCAGAA.